Sequencing of this T cell receptor (beta chain) was carried out in a study of molecular identifiers for immune sequencing clone quantification listed by TCRdb under 2018. Broadly, across the study: For a replicate experiment, RNA from roughly 21,000 or 96,000 naive CD8 T cells was divided into five aliquots, and four of the five aliquots were sequenced. The study was a methods study using CD8 T cells to benchmark molecular-identifier clustering-based TCR repertoire sequencing (MIDCIRS) and TCR RNA copy counting. Overall results and qualifications from the work: When barcode sub-clustering was omitted, TCR diversity was inflated by chimeric consensus sequences, with chimeras reaching as high as 47%. The naive libraries included spiked-in Jurkat TCR RNA (10 copies' worth), and this RNA is not part of the donor repertoire. Modeling gave about 3.3 recovered TCR RNA copies per cell versus roughly 10 by digital PCR, implying about 30% capture efficiency. The sizes of highly expanded clones could end up underestimated when identical TCR molecules share a barcode. In CMV-specific effector cells, clones with more than 20 RNA copies accounted for over 97% of molecules, whereas in naive cells such clones accounted for under 1%. A single cell's worth of spiked-in Jurkat TCR RNA was reported detectable even among about a million naive CD8 T cells.

Libraries of naive CD8 T cells were built from about 19,000 to 1,100,000 sorted cells, with 10%, 30% or 50% of the purified RNA used. Naive CD8 T cells were FACS-sorted as CD8+CD4-CCR7+CD45RA+ on a BD FACSAria II into RLT Plus buffer. To test detection sensitivity, Jurkat RNA equal to 9 to 10 TCR copies was added to samples of about 20,000-1,100,000 naive CD8 T cells. CD8 T cells were enriched using RosetteSep CD8+ T Cell Enrichment Cocktail and Ficoll-Paque, and the enriched cells then underwent ACK red cell lysis. This clonotype was counted only a few times. Its antigen has not been determined. A junction end diverges from the germline sequence, so it may reflect a read error. The method was PCR. The sequencing machine was a NextSeq 500. Bulk TCR libraries were prepared as previously described, using TCR primers listed in Table S5. Purification of total RNA was performed with the Qiagen AllPrep DNA/RNA kit. Before any analysis, reads coming from multiple sequencing runs of the same library were combined into one pool. As for the original processing: Reads were retained only if their TCR constant sequence matched exactly, and those retained reads were trimmed to 150 nt and grouped according to their 12-nt molecular barcodes. Within each barcode group, reads were sub-clustered at a 15% Levenshtein threshold, and quality-weighted consensus sequences were built per RNA molecule. Non-functional sequences were discarded, and so were lower-count sequences lying one edit away from another sequence. Based on a fit of two negative binomial distributions, barcode sub-clusters having less than 20% of the maximum read count were discarded. The raw public data were reprocessed by TCRdb itself: fastp quality trimming at Q25, MiXCR clonotype calling, in-frame beta chains only. Merged by CDR3 protein, the rows form single entries marked with the most common genes and DNA. It is TCRdb's table, rather than the study itself, that gives the V and J calls and clone size. In all, the sample holds just over 95,000 distinct CDR3 sequences, and 20% to 25% of those were seen once. Of the sample, roughly 1% is held by the ten largest clones.

The sample was naive CD8+ T cells from blood, with Jurkat cell RNA spiked in. Taken with the paper, the label for cell subset or site translates to: FACS-sorted CD8+CD4-CCR7+CD45RA+ naive T cells. This clonotype originated in a human donor in good health. Some libraries in this study had Jurkat cell RNA spiked in.

Here is the DNA: TGCAGCGTTCGCCTAGCGGGGGTCTACAAGCAGTACTTC. It encodes CSVRLAGVYKQYF. The chain is assembled from TRBV29-1 and TRBJ2-7; TRBD2 fits 10 bases in the junction. Via the germline V gene, CDR1 is SQVTM and CDR2 ANQGSEA. Its CDR3 holds 13 amino acids, cysteine through phenylalanine. Only the CDR3 region is kept as DNA, spanning 39 bases read in frame from base 1.